This T cell receptor (beta chain) was recovered during a study of blood T cell repertoires in COVID-19. Sequenced by immunoSEQ multiplex PCR; TCRdb stores in-frame clones only, minus some. Here the sample spans some 150,000 clones, 70% to 90% being singletons. Trimming removed 7 bases at V and 7 bases at J, with 10 bases between. The CDR3 is 11 residues long. The V gene's germline CDR1 is MNHEY and CDR2 SVGAGI. Sequencing was performed on peripheral blood. This clonotype was sampled from a woman aged 55-75 years with COVID-19, enrolled during active disease. This rearrangement joins TRBV6-5 to TRBJ1-1; D gene uncertain. The chain's CDR3 is CASMMAYEAFF. CDR3 nucleotides: TGTGCCAGCATGATGGCTTATGAAGCTTTCTTT.